This TCR beta chain is drawn from a study of cytomegalovirus exposure and HLA in healthy donors. This clone was picked up one time. V lost 9 bases, J lost 1 base, and 5 bases lay in between. This CDR3 spans 11 amino acids. Germline V CDR1 and CDR2: MNHNY, SVGAGI (reference sequence). Primers for the PCR totalled 60 Vbeta and 13 Jbeta. Data came from immunoSEQ multiplex PCR; TCRdb stores just in-frame clones and leaves some out. The profile covers around 170,000 clones, with around 73% appearing a single time and more than 1.4% taken by the ten largest. Sequenced sample: PBMCs. J is TRBJ2-3 and V is TRBV6-6; D remains ambiguous. The TCR sequence derives from a male donor in good health and CMV-seronegative. CDR3 sequence (DNA): TGTGCCAGTGAGCGCACAGATACGCAGTATTTT. Amino acids: CASERTDTQYF.